Shown below are 2 T cell receptor beta chains from a single sample sequenced in a study of Ad26.COV2.S vaccination and SARS-CoV-2 variants. Treatment here: roughly 20 received Ad26.COV2.S at low or high dose, single or two shots; about 5 received placebo; per-sample allocation not given. Sampling took place 63 days after the first vaccine or placebo injection. Measured with immunoSEQ multiplex PCR; TCRdb has only the in-frame clones, and not every one. The table has fewer than 600,000 clones, about 89% seen once. Material: peripheral blood, obtained in a trial of Ad26.COV2.S vaccine versus placebo. The origin of the receptors is a person aged 18 to 59 who received the Ad26.COV2.S COVID-19 vaccine or a placebo.

J is TRBJ1-3 and V is TRBV3-1 (or the pseudogene TRBV3-2); D possibly corresponds to TRBD1 (5 bases). CDR3 size: 16 residues. Germline V CDR1 and CDR2: LGHDT, YNNKEL (reference sequence). Trimming removed 4 bases from V and 1 base from J, with 14 bases in between. The CDR3 reads CASSRTKGFSGNTIYF. CDR3 in DNA: TGTGCCAGCAGCCGAACCAAGGGGTTTTCTGGAAACACCATATATTTT.

The chain joins TRBV27 to TRBJ1-1; possible D gene TRBD1, 5 bases. CDR1 and CDR2 from the germline V gene are MNHEY and SMNVEV (reference sequence). V lost 7 bases, J lost 0 bases, and 15 bases lay in between. The CDR3 has 15 residues. The CDR3 spells CASNRAGSMNTEAFF. The DNA of the CDR3 is TGTGCCAGCAATCGGGCAGGGTCGATGAACACTGAAGCTTTCTTT.